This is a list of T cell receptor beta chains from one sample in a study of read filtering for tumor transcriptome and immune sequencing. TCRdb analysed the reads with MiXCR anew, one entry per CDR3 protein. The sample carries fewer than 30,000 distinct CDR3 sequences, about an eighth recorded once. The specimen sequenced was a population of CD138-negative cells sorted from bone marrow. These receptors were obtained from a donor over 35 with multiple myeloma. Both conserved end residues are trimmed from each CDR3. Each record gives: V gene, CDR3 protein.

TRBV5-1	ASSLVGQPQETQY
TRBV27	ASSPNSAAEQF
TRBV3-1	ASSQGPSPDTQY
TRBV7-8	ACSQTTEGVYGYT
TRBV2	ASSVIEQY
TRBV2	ASRVNNEQF